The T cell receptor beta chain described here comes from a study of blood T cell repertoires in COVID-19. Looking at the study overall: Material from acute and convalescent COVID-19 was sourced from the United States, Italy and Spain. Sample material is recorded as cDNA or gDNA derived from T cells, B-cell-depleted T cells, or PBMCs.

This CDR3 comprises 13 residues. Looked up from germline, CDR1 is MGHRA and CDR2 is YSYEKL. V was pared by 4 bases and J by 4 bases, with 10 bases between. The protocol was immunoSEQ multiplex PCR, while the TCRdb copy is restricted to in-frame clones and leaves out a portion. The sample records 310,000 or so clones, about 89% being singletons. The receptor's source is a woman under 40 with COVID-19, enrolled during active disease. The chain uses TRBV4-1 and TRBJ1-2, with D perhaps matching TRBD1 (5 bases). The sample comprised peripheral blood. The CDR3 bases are TGCGCCAGCAGCCCGACAGCCGCCTATGGCTACACCTTC. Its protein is CASSPTAAYGYTF.